Each of the 17 T cell receptor beta chains below was sequenced from the same sample in a study of blood T cell repertoires in COVID-19. Some clones are missing from TCRdb's copy, which holds only in-frame ones; the method was immunoSEQ multiplex PCR. The sample includes under 80,000 clones, around nine tenths seen only once; the top ten take 1%. The sample comprised peripheral blood. The source is a man between 65 and 85 years old with acute or convalescent COVID-19.

This clone has just one count. The V call is TRBV4-1, the J call TRBJ1-5; no definite D call. Trimming cost V 1 base and J 4 bases, with 8 bases left between them. CDR3 size: 14 residues. Germline values: CDR1 MGHRA, CDR2 YSYEKL. As DNA, the CDR3 is TGCGCCAGCAGCCAAGGGGCGAATAATCAGCCCCAGCATTTT. Translating it yields CASSQGANNQPQHF.

The chain is built from TRBV5-1 and TRBJ2-5, with TRBD2 matching 14 bases. V dropped 4 bases and J dropped 5; count of bases not matched to a gene: 7. The CDR3 has 16 residues. In germline, CDR1 is SGHRS, CDR2 YFSETQ. DNA of the CDR3: TGCGCCAGCAGCCTGGAGGGACTAGCGGGGGTCGAGACCCAGTACTTC. This encodes CASSLEGLAGVETQYF.

The rearrangement uses TRBV7-2 and TRBJ2-7; D may be TRBD2 (6 bases). Trimming removed 1 base at V and 3 bases at J, with 16 bases between. Germline V CDR1 and CDR2: SGHTA, FQGNSA. This CDR3 is built from 16 residues. CDR3 nucleotide sequence: TGTGCCAGCAGCTTAGTCGGGCGGACGGACTACTACGAGCAGTACTTC. Amino acids: CASSLVGRTDYYEQYF.

This clone was observed a handful of times. This chain joins TRBV21-1 and TRBJ2-5; the D segment call TRBD2 is taken from the table without a DNA check. TRBV21-1 corresponds to a pseudogene. The CDR3 runs 22 residues. The chain's CDR3 is CASSKAPGVAGGLADTQGSQYF. CDR3 nucleotide sequence: TGTGCCAGCAGCAAAGCCCCTGGGGTTGCGGGAGGGTTGGCCGACACCCAAGGGTCCCAGTACTTC.

The chain joins TRBV11-3 to TRBJ2-7; 7 nucleotides agree with TRBD1. Per the germline V gene, CDR1 is SGHNT and CDR2 is YENEEA. V lost 3 bases and J lost 0; bases outside the gene matches: 2. This CDR3 has 14 residues. For the CDR3, the DNA is TGTGCCAGCAGCTTTACAGGGGACTCCTACGAGCAGTACTTC. This translates into CASSFTGDSYEQYF.

The V gene is TRBV9, the J gene TRBJ2-7; TRBD2 aligns across 9 bases. Trimming took 2 bases from V and 0 from J; bases not matched to a gene: 3. The CDR3 has 15 residues. Germline-derived CDR1 and CDR2 are SGDLS and YYNGEE. The CDR3 nucleotides are TGTGCCAGCAGCGTGGCTAGCGGGGTCTCCTACGAGCAGTACTTC. Translated, it gives CASSVASGVSYEQYF.

The rearrangement joins TRBV7-9 to TRBJ2-7; maybe TRBD1 (5 bases). The length of the CDR3 is 13 residues. CDR1 SEHNR and CDR2 FQNEAQ come from the germline V gene (reference sequence). Trimming cost V 11 bases and J 0 bases, with 14 bases left between them. Here the CDR3 DNA reads TGTGCCGCGGCGGACACGAGCTCCTACGAGCAGTACTTC. Translated, it gives CAAADTSSYEQYF.

This chain links TRBV30 with TRBJ2-5; 8 nucleotides match TRBD2. After removal of 1 base from V and 1 base from J, the junction contained 2 bases not matched to a gene. CDR3 length: 14 amino acids. Germline lookup yields CDR1 GTSNPN and CDR2 SVGIG (reference sequence). The CDR3 here is CAWSAGGAQETQYF. Written as DNA, the CDR3 is TGTGCCTGGAGTGCCGGGGGGGCCCAAGAGACCCAGTACTTC.

The chain carries TRBV5-4 and TRBJ2-7; 7 bases are a match to TRBD1. V gave up 4 bases and J gave up 0 bases; unmatched junction bases: 10. Germline CDR1 is SGHNT and CDR2 is YYREEE (reference sequence). The CDR3 extends over 16 amino acids. The CDR3 reads CASSQSGTVSSYEQYF. CDR3 sequence (DNA): TGTGCCAGCAGCCAGTCCGGGACAGTGAGCTCCTACGAGCAGTACTTC.

The chain combines TRBV10-3 with TRBJ2-7; 7 bases agree with TRBD1. Germline V lookup: CDR1 ENHRY, CDR2 SYGVKD. The CDR3 extends over 14 amino acids. Trimming removed 7 bases from V and 0 bases from J; junction bases left unmatched: 6. The CDR3 is CAIMGTASSYEQYF. The CDR3 DNA follows: TGTGCCATCATGGGGACAGCCAGCTCCTACGAGCAGTACTTC.

CDR3 in amino acids: CASSRTGTAQETQYF. The CDR3 DNA follows: TGTGCCAGCAGCCGCACCGGGACAGCCCAAGAGACCCAGTACTTC. The chain carries TRBV3-1 (or the pseudogene TRBV3-2) and TRBJ2-5; 7 bases match TRBD1. The CDR3 is 15 residues long. With V trimmed by 4 bases and J by 1 base, 6 bases remained unmatched. CDR1 is LGHDT, CDR2 YNNKEL, per germline (reference sequence).

The chain recombines TRBV4-1 with TRBJ2-5; D gene uncertain. Germline assignment: CDR1 MGHRA and CDR2 YSYEKL. V was trimmed by 5 bases and J by 0 bases, leaving 10 bases between them. This CDR3 is 14 amino acids long. The DNA for the CDR3 is TGCGCCAGCAGCAAAAGAGGAGACCAAGAGACCCAGTACTTC. Protein: CASSKRGDQETQYF.

This clone came up a few times. The rearrangement joins TRBV5-1 to TRBJ2-7; 10 bases fit TRBD2. This CDR3 has 15 amino acids. CDR1 and CDR2 (germline): SGHRS, YFSETQ. Trimming at V came to 0 bases and at J to 2 bases, leaving 2 bases not matched to a gene. CDR3 nucleotide sequence: TGCGCCAGCAGCTTGGCTAGCGGGGGTCCCTACGAGCAGTACTTC. It yields the protein CASSLASGGPYEQYF. The whole variable domain, filled in from reference TRBV5-1 and TRBJ2-7, reads KAGVTQTPRYLIKTRGQQVTLSCSPISGHRSVSWYQQTPGQGLQFLFEYFSETQRNKGNFPGRFSGRQFSNSRSEMNVSTLELGDSALYLCASSLASGGPYEQYFGPGTRLTVT.

This chain connects TRBV5-1 to TRBJ2-1, with D perhaps TRBD2 (5 bases). The CDR3 totals 16 residues. Germline V gene sequence: CDR1 SGHRS, CDR2 YFSETQ. V lost 1 base, J lost 4 bases, and 15 bases lay in between. The CDR3 coding sequence is TGCGCCAGCAGCTTGTCCGGAGGATTAACATACAATGAGCAGTTCTTC. Translating gives CASSLSGGLTYNEQFF.

The chain joins TRBV30 to TRBJ1-3, with TRBD1 identical over 12 bases. Germline V gives CDR1 GTSNPN, CDR2 SVGIG (reference sequence). Trimming at V came to 2 bases and at J to 2 bases, leaving 4 bases not matched to a gene. The CDR3 has 16 amino acids. CDR3 sequence reads: CAWSTGQGATGNTIYF. The CDR3 DNA reads as TGTGCCTGGAGTACGGGACAGGGGGCAACTGGAAACACCATATATTTT. The full variable domain, rest sourced from reference TRBV30 and TRBJ1-3, is SQTIHQWPATLVQPVGSPLSLECTVEGTSNPNLYWYRQAAGRGLQLLFYSVGIGQISSEVPQNLSASRPQDRQFILSSKKLLLSDSGFYLCAWSTGQGATGNTIYFGEGSWLTVV.

This sequence joins TRBV18 and TRBJ2-1; 11 bases line up with TRBD2. The CDR3 length is 15 residues. Germline V gene sequence: CDR1 KGHSH, CDR2 LQKENI. V shed 3 bases, J shed 4 bases, and the junction held 2 bases outside the gene matches. CDR3 bases: TGTGCCAGCTCACCCGGGACTAGCGGATACAATGAGCAGTTCTTC. Its translation: CASSPGTSGYNEQFF.

This clone has just a few counts. The chain carries TRBV2 and TRBJ1-1; no reliable D call. Looked up from germline, CDR1 is SNHLY and CDR2 is FYNNEI. Deletions cut 2 bases from V and 0 bases from J, with 7 bases between. CDR3 length equals 14 residues. The CDR3 nucleotides are TGTGCCAGCAGTGAATACACATTGAACACTGAAGCTTTCTTT. It specifies CASSEYTLNTEAFF.